The sequence of this T cell receptor (beta chain) was determined in a study of T-cell reconstitution after alpha-beta-depleted transplantation in children. TCRbeta library preparation incorporated unique molecular identifiers. TCRdb independently ran MiXCR on the PCR reads; one entry per CDR3 protein. The profile covers 60,000 to 85,000 distinct CDR3 sequences, with 15% to 20% appearing a single time and 51% taken by the ten largest. Note on this clonotype: What it recognizes is unknown. The junction departs from germline at one end; a sequencing error may be responsible.

This CDR3 is 12 amino acids long. The germline gives CDR1 SEHNR, CDR2 FQNEAQ (reference sequence). The study, taken as a whole, reports: Hyperexpanded clones declined; after one year, newly produced T cells mostly supplied diversity. Where alpha-beta T cells came from about two months after transplant was reportedly several hundred expanded graft clones.

The receptor was derived from a male patient aged 2-15 years who had a stem cell transplant for acute lymphoblastic leukemia, so the T cells may come from the graft donor. V is TRBV7-9 and J is TRBJ2-1; possibly TRBD1 or TRBD2 for D (5 bases each). The sample here was PBMCs, mostly from graft donor cells, taken 360 days after TCRalphabeta/CD19-depleted stem cell transplant. The CDR3 spells CASSLPGPLLLF. In nucleotides, the CDR3 is TGTGCCAGCAGCTTGCCGGGACCCCTACTTCTCTTC.